This T cell receptor (beta chain) was observed in a study of human T cells and chemical hapten exposure. TCRdb itself ran the RACE reads through MiXCR, one entry per CDR3 protein. Among about 48,000 distinct CDR3 sequences listed, 9% to 10% were seen once. As to time point: patch test 3, about 24 weeks after DPC sensitization. Treatment specified: therapeutic diphenylcyclopropenone sensitization with weekly scalp DPC. V lost 2 bases to trimming and J lost 5 bases; unmatched junction nucleotides: 7. The CDR3 covers 16 residues. CDR1 and CDR2 (germline): SQVTM, ANQGSEA. The chain couples TRBV29-1 to TRBJ2-3; 13 nucleotides match TRBD2. Source: whole blood, taken in connection with sensitization to the hapten diphenylcyclopropenone (DPC). The clonotype was recovered from a woman between 40 and 50 years old with alopecia areata. Some clones in this sample may be carry-over from other donors' samples. CDR3 in DNA: TGCAGCGTTGAACAAGCAGGACTAGCGGGGGTAGATACGCAGTATTTT. Translated: CSVEQAGLAGVDTQYF.